This is a list of T cell receptor beta chains from one sample in a study of post-analysis software for immune sequencing data. TCRdb re-derived calls from the PCR reads in MiXCR, one entry per CDR3 protein. The top ten hold 13% of the sample, which has a few hundred thousand distinct CDR3 sequences, around 33% seen once. The specimen was blood. The receptors come from a girl aged 10 to 17 with multiple sclerosis. CDR3s include the opening cysteine and the closing phenylalanine or tryptophan. Clone size appears in some rows only: once, few, many, or a class for an expanded clone.

CDR3aa,abundance,j_gene,v_gene
CASSLVTSGGSHEQFF,-,TRBJ2-1,TRBV7-9
CASSGGRVQQPQHF,-,TRBJ1-5,TRBV28
CASRGFSGGSTDTQYF,-,TRBJ2-3,TRBV25-1
CSANSGQSNTGELFF,few,TRBJ2-2,TRBV20-1
CASSPRREVGETQYF,few,TRBJ2-5,TRBV5-5
CASSNRRAAGGRETQYF,-,TRBJ2-5,TRBV14
CASSQEGGWETQYF,few,-,TRBV3-1
CASSPQLTSAEHRELFF,-,TRBJ2-2,TRBV12-3/TRBV12-4
CSATKGEGNQPQHF,-,TRBJ1-5,TRBV20-1
CASSPPTGTQETQYF,-,TRBJ2-5,TRBV14
CASSRDPGEKLFF,-,TRBJ1-4,TRBV3-1
CSARDWGLAGGREQFF,-,TRBJ2-1,TRBV20-1
CASSPRTSGIGRTQYF,-,TRBJ2-3,TRBV3-1
CASSPQPSGEKLFF,-,TRBJ1-4,TRBV18
CASSLGASTYNEQFF,-,TRBJ2-1,TRBV12-3/TRBV12-4